These 23 T cell receptor beta chains originate from one sample sequenced in a study of neurological immune-mediated disorders. Using its own MiXCR run on the 5' RACE reads, TCRdb lists one record per CDR3 protein. The repertoire holds 74,000 or so distinct CDR3 sequences, with roughly 9.9% as singletons. The specimen was PBMCs. The origin of the receptors is a man between 45 and 60 years old in good health.

This clonotype appeared many times. The chain recombines TRBV3-1 with TRBJ2-4; D is undetermined. The V gene lost 1 base and the J gene lost 12 bases, with 10 bases spanning the gap. Germline values: CDR1 LGHDT, CDR2 YNNKEL (reference sequence). CDR3 length equals 12 residues. This CDR3 is CASSQGSTNQYF. The CDR3 nucleotides are TGTGCCAGCAGCCAAGGTTCCACAAATCAGTACTTC.

Ten or more counts support this clonotype. This chain joins TRBV10-3 and TRBJ2-3, with a tentative D call TRBD2 (6 bases). The CDR3 has 16 amino acids. CDR1 and CDR2 from the germline V gene are ENHRY and SYGVKD. V dropped 0 bases and J dropped 1 base, with 11 bases sitting between them. This CDR3 is CAISESGGLGTDTQYF. DNA for the CDR3: TGTGCCATCAGTGAGTCCGGGGGACTGGGCACAGATACGCAGTATTTT.

The sample holds many counts of this clonotype. Given a much more abundant clone one base away, this may be a read error. V usage is TRBV7-3 and J usage is TRBJ2-7; 7 nucleotides agree with TRBD1. In germline, CDR1 is SGHTA, CDR2 FQGTGA. After removal of 4 bases from V and 1 base from J, the junction contained 1 base not matched to a gene. The length of the CDR3 is 13 residues. CDR3 region: CASSSDRSYEQYF. CDR3 DNA: TGTGCCAGCAGCTCGGACAGGTCCTACGAGCAGTACTTC.

This clonotype was seen many times. The gene calls are TRBV11-3 and TRBJ2-1; D may be TRBD1 (5 bases). The CDR3 loop spans 18 amino acids. V dropped 0 bases and J dropped 2 bases, with 17 bases sitting between them. Germline CDR1 reads SGHNT; CDR2 reads YENEEA. Here the CDR3 DNA reads TGTGCCAGCAGCTTAGACTTTTGGGGCAGCTTCCCCTACAATGAGCAGTTCTTC. Its translation is CASSLDFWGSFPYNEQFF.

As regards this clonotype: The junction departs from germline at one end; a sequencing error may be responsible. This chain uses TRBV12-3 or TRBV12-4 with TRBJ2-7; tentatively, D is TRBD1 (5 bases). This CDR3 contains 14 residues. In DNA, the CDR3 is TGTGCCAACAGTTCCGATACAGGTTTCTACGAGCAGTACTTC. Its protein is CANSSDTGFYEQYF.

The table lists this clonotype with many counts. The chain is built from TRBV5-1 and TRBJ1-1, with a tentative D call TRBD1 (6 bases). The CDR3 runs to 15 residues. Trimming shortened V by 2 bases and J by 4 bases, and 15 bases separated the two germline ends. Germline loops: CDR1 SGHRS, CDR2 YFSETQ. CDR3 loop: CASSFKRQEGTEAFF. The CDR3 bases are TGCGCCAGCAGCTTCAAAAGACAGGAAGGCACTGAAGCTTTCTTT.

This clonotype has a count of ten or more. This chain's CDR3 is CSARSSGVYEQYF. CDR3 nucleotide sequence: TGCAGTGCTAGGTCCAGCGGGGTCTACGAGCAGTACTTC. V gene TRBV20-1 combines with J gene TRBJ2-7, with TRBD2 matching 7 bases. The CDR3 is 13 residues long. Looked up from germline, CDR1 is DFQATT and CDR2 is SNEGSKA (reference sequence). V trimming: 3 bases; J trimming: 3 bases; junction bases outside the gene matches: 5.

This clonotype was picked up many times. The V call is TRBV4-1, the J call TRBJ2-3; D tentatively reads TRBD1 or TRBD2 (5 bases each). Germline V CDR1 and CDR2: MGHRA, YSYEKL. The CDR3 length is 18 residues. Trimming pared 6 bases from V and 0 bases from J, leaving 22 bases between. CDR3: CASSKPTPGPISTDTQYF. Written as DNA, the CDR3 is TGCGCCAGCAGTAAACCAACCCCGGGGCCGATTAGCACAGATACGCAGTATTTT.

This clonotype has at least ten counts. The rearrangement joins TRBV29-1 to TRBJ2-3, with 12 bases fitting TRBD2. J lost 4 bases, V lost 8 bases, and 7 bases had no gene match. Germline CDR1 and CDR2: SQVTM and ANQGSEA. There are 14 residues in the CDR3. Here the CDR3 DNA reads TGCAGCCCCCGGACTAGCGGGGAGGCAGATACGCAGTATTTT. It codes for CSPRTSGEADTQYF.

This clonotype has at least ten counts. The rearrangement links TRBV12-3 or TRBV12-4 to TRBJ1-6; TRBD1 is a possible D gene (5 bases). CDR3 length: 14 residues. V was pared by 4 bases and J by 10 bases, with 14 bases between. The CDR3, as DNA: TGTGCCAGCAGTTCGGATGGGGGGAGGTCACCCCTCCACTTT. It specifies CASSSDGGRSPLHF.

This clonotype was detected ten times or more. V is TRBV12-3 or TRBV12-4 and J is TRBJ1-1; D remains unclear. Trimming removed 8 bases from V and 8 bases from J, with 24 bases in between. This CDR3 spans 15 amino acids. This CDR3 is CASRLGRDPSGEAFF. DNA for the CDR3: TGTGCCAGCCGGCTGGGAAGGGATCCGTCCGGAGAAGCTTTCTTT.

There are many counts of this clonotype. The rearrangement joins TRBV27 to TRBJ1-5; D remains ambiguous. Germline V gene lookup returns CDR1 MNHEY and CDR2 SMNVEV (reference sequence). V lost 4 bases to trimming and J lost 0 bases, with 16 bases between them. This CDR3 is 17 amino acids long. The CDR3 coding sequence is TGTGCCAGCAGTTGGTCATCGAGGCCGCTTAGCAATCAGCCCCAGCATTTT. Its translation is CASSWSSRPLSNQPQHF.

In this sample, this clonotype turned up many times. The CDR3 DNA reads TGTGCCAGCAGCCTAACGCGGGGGGGGCCCCAAGAGACCCAGTACTTC. It codes for CASSLTRGGPQETQYF. The rearrangement joins TRBV7-2 to TRBJ2-5; 9 positions match TRBD2. The CDR3 covers 16 residues. Germline-derived CDR1 and CDR2 are SGHTA and FQGNSA. Germline trimming cut 5 bases from V and 1 base from J; bases unmatched to any gene: 8.

In this sample, this clonotype turned up many times. This chain uses TRBV20-1 with TRBJ2-1, with 12 bases lining up with TRBD2. Germline CDR1 DFQATT, CDR2 SNEGSKA (reference sequence). V lost 3 bases and J lost 2; bases outside the gene matches: 5. The CDR3 spans 16 residues. The chain's CDR3 is CSARTSGRGTYNEQFF. The CDR3, as DNA: TGCAGTGCTAGGACTAGCGGGAGAGGGACCTACAATGAGCAGTTCTTC.

This clonotype was seen ten or more times. This chain joins TRBV15 and TRBJ2-3, with D uncertain. The CDR3 spans 13 residues. Trimming pared 3 bases from V and 4 bases from J, leaving 8 bases between. In germline, CDR1 is LNHNV, CDR2 YYDKDF (reference sequence). Here the CDR3 reads CATSRPPSDTQYF. In nucleotides, the CDR3 is TGTGCCACCAGCAGGCCTCCATCAGATACGCAGTATTTT.

This clonotype was seen repeatedly, ten times or more. The junction departs from germline at one end; a sequencing error may be responsible. The chain recombines TRBV20-1 with TRBJ2-3; D is perhaps TRBD1 or TRBD2 (5 bases each). Germline CDR1 reads DFQATT; CDR2 reads SNEGSKA (reference sequence). The CDR3 contains 12 residues. In nucleotides, the CDR3 is TGCAGTGCCAGAGGGGCGACAGATACGCAGTATTTT. Translated, it gives CSARGATDTQYF.

Remarks on this clonotype: A single base separates this from a much larger clone, so it may be a read error. J is TRBJ2-7 and V is TRBV20-1; weak D call: TRBD1 (5 bases). Germline CDR1 reads DFQATT; CDR2 reads SNEGSKA (reference sequence). The CDR3 contains 14 residues. CDR3 nucleotides: TGCATTGCTAGAGATCCCAAGGGGACCTACGAGCAGTACTTC. Translated, it gives CIARDPKGTYEQYF.

This clonotype appeared many times. The gene calls are TRBV9 and TRBJ2-5; D is unclear. The CDR3 runs 15 residues. Trimming took 3 bases from V and 2 from J, leaving 14 bases between them. Germline CDR1 is SGDLS and CDR2 is YYNGEE. CDR3 protein: CASSATGRSQETQYF. Here the CDR3 DNA reads TGTGCCAGCAGCGCCACTGGACGGTCACAAGAGACCCAGTACTTC.

Worth noting for this clonotype: Because the CDR3 is missing its conserved closing phenylalanine or tryptophan, this is likely a read error. The chain has TRBV4-2 and TRBJ2-3; D may be TRBD1 or TRBD2 (6 bases each). The CDR3 length is 16 residues. Trimming pared 1 base from V and 2 bases from J, leaving 13 bases between. Germline loops: CDR1 LGHNA, CDR2 YNFKEQ. CDR3 nucleotide sequence: TGTGCCAGCAGCCAAGGGGGGGCAGGCCCCACAGATACGCAGTATTTA. Protein sequence: CASSQGGAGPTDTQYL.

This clonotype was found many times. The genes are TRBV14 and TRBJ1-1; a weak D match, TRBD1 (6 bases). The V gene lost 5 bases and the J gene lost 1 base, with 11 bases spanning the gap. Germline CDR1 and CDR2: SGHDN and FVKESK. The CDR3 runs 14 residues. CDR3 bases: TGTGCCAGCAGCTACGCGGACAGGAACACTGAAGCTTTCTTT. Its translation: CASSYADRNTEAFF. Variable domain in full (rest from reference TRBV14 and TRBJ1-1): EAGVTQFPSHSVIEKGQTVTLRCDPISGHDNLYWYRRVMGKEIKFLLHFVKESKQDESGMPNNRFLAERTGGTYSTLKVQPAELEDSGVYFCASSYADRNTEAFFGQGTRLTVV.

This clonotype was detected many times. The chain uses TRBV7-9 and TRBJ2-3; TRBD1 matches 8 bases. V lost 4 bases and J lost 6; bases outside the gene matches: 3. Germline values: CDR1 SEHNR, CDR2 FQNEAQ (reference sequence). The CDR3 has 13 residues. The CDR3 loop reads CASSSTGVDTQYF. CDR3 sequence (DNA): TGTGCCAGCAGCTCGACAGGGGTGGATACGCAGTATTTT.

In regard to this clonotype: This may be a read error: a much more frequent sequence differs by one nucleotide. The chain is built from TRBV6-5 and TRBJ2-1; TRBD2 aligns across 9 bases. This CDR3 comprises 15 residues. The germline V gene encodes CDR1 MNHEY and CDR2 SVGAGI. The CDR3 protein is CASTGGLAGSNDQFF. CDR3 DNA: TGTGCCAGCACGGGGGGTCTAGCGGGGAGCAATGATCAGTTCTTC.

This clonotype was counted many times. The chain joins TRBV6-1 to TRBJ1-2; no clear D gene. The CDR3 has 13 amino acids. Between the trimmed V and J ends, which lost 1 base and 4 bases, there was a span of 7 bases. Germline-derived CDR1 and CDR2 are MNHNS and SASEGT. CDR3 DNA: TGTGCCAGCAGTGAAGGCAGATCCTATGGCTACACCTTC. Its protein product is CASSEGRSYGYTF.